Listed below are T cell receptor beta chains from one sample, sequenced in a study of radiation and T cells in renal cell carcinoma. Data came from immunoSEQ multiplex PCR; TCRdb stores just in-frame clones and leaves some out. The sample yields around 95,000 clones, 80% to 90% seen once. Material: blood, obtained from a patient whose treatment included radiotherapy and nephrectomy. These receptors were taken from a man aged 55 to 69 with renal cell carcinoma. Both conserved end residues are part of each CDR3. A D gene is named only where the DNA matches it firmly. The size field is filled for only some rows; it gives once, few, many or a size class.

clone size,J gene,V gene,D gene,CDR3 DNA,CDR3 protein
-,TRBJ2-5,TRBV19,-,TGTGCCAGTAGTATCAGGCATCCGCAAGAGACCCAGTACTTC,CASSIRHPQETQYF
-,TRBJ2-1,TRBV20-1,-,TGCAGTGCAGATCAGACCCCTGAGCAGTTCTTC,CSADQTPEQFF
-,TRBJ2-6,TRBV28,-,TGTGCCAGTGCCAGATTCAACTCTGGGGCCAACGTCCTGACTTTC,CASARFNSGANVLTF
-,TRBJ2-5,TRBV5-5,-,TGTGCCAGCAGCTTGCGCAGATCCCAAGAGACCCAGTACTTC,CASSLRRSQETQYF
-,TRBJ1-3,TRBV18,-,TGTGCCAGCTCACCACCCAGGATGAGAGGAAACACCATATATTTT,CASSPPRMRGNTIYF
-,TRBJ2-2,TRBV30,-,TGTGCCTGGAGCGACAGCCGCACCGGGGAGCTGTTTTTT,CAWSDSRTGELFF
-,TRBJ2-5,TRBV7-2,TRBD2,TGTGCCAGCAGCTCAGCTAGCGGGAGGGTCAGAGAGACCCAGTACTTC,CASSSASGRVRETQYF
once,TRBJ2-7,TRBV15,TRBD2,TGTGCCACCAGCAGAGACCTAGCGGCCTACGAGCAGTACTTC,CATSRDLAAYEQYF
-,TRBJ2-5,TRBV30,-,TGTGCCTGGAGTGTACTTTTAGGGGAAGGGACCCAGTACTTC,CAWSVLLGEGTQYF
-,TRBJ1-1,TRBV4-1,-,TGCGCCAGCAGCCGGTACAGGGCGGGAACGAACACTGAAGCTTTCTTT,CASSRYRAGTNTEAFF
-,TRBJ2-5,TRBV7-9,-,TGTGCCAGCAACTACATCCAAGAGACCCAGTACTTC,CASNYIQETQYF
-,TRBJ2-4,TRBV18,-,TGTGCCAGCTCACCACCGGTGCCTCGTGGGAAGGGCAACATTCAGTACTTC,CASSPPVPRGKGNIQYF
-,TRBJ2-7,TRBV5-1,TRBD1,TGCGCCAGCAGCCTGGACAGGGGAGTGGTCGACGAGCAGTACTTC,CASSLDRGVVDEQYF
-,TRBJ2-1,TRBV28,TRBD1,TGTGCCAGCAGCAAGACAGGGTTCGTCACCGATGAGCAGTTCTTC,CASSKTGFVTDEQFF
few,TRBJ2-7,TRBV4-3,-,TGCGCCAGCAGCCAAGACCCGCAGGGGAGGTCCTACGAGCAGTACTTC,CASSQDPQGRSYEQYF
few,TRBJ2-7,TRBV7-3,-,TGTGCCAGCAGCTTAAACTTCTGGGACGAGCAGTACTTC,CASSLNFWDEQYF
-,TRBJ1-5,TRBV18,-,TGTGCCAGCTCTCGGGACGCTGGCAATCAGCCCCAGCATTTT,CASSRDAGNQPQHF